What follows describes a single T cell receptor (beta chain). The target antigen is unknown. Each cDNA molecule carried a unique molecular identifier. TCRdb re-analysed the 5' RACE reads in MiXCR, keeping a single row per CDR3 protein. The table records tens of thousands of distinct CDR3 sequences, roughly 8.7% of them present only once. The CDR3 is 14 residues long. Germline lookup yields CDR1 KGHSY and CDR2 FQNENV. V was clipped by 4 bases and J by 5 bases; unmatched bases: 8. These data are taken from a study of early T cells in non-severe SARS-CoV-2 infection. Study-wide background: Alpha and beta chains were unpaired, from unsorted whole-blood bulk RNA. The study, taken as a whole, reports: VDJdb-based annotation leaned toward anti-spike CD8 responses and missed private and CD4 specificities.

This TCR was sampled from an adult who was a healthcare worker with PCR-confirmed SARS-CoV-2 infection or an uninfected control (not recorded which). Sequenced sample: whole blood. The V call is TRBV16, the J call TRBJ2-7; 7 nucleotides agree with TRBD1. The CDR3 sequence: CASSRGGTANEQYF. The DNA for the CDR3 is TGTGCCAGCAGCCGCGGTGGGACAGCCAACGAGCAGTACTTC.